This TCR beta chain was found in a study of blood T cell repertoires in COVID-19. Across the whole study: Sample material is recorded as cDNA or gDNA derived from T cells, B-cell-depleted T cells, or PBMCs.

Followed over time, Seattle patients had been enrolled while infection was active. Original analysis: Nucleated cell number was recorded as an estimate derived from reference gene primer amplification. Measured with immunoSEQ multiplex PCR; TCRdb has only the in-frame clones, and not every one. Clone size and the V and J calls come from that table; the DNA yielded D and trimming. In the table there are 250,000 to 400,000 clones, about nine tenths of which are singletons. CDR3 length: 13 residues. V lost 4 bases to trimming and J lost 11 bases; unmatched junction nucleotides: 6. Germline CDR1 reads LNHDA; CDR2 reads SQIVND (reference sequence).

This TCR came from a woman aged 25-40 years with COVID-19, enrolled during active disease. The rearrangement uses TRBV19 and TRBJ2-3, with 10 bases lining up with TRBD2. Sequencing used peripheral blood. This CDR3 is CASSTRTSGEQYF. The CDR3 DNA follows: TGTGCCAGTAGTACTAGGACTAGCGGAGAGCAGTATTTT.